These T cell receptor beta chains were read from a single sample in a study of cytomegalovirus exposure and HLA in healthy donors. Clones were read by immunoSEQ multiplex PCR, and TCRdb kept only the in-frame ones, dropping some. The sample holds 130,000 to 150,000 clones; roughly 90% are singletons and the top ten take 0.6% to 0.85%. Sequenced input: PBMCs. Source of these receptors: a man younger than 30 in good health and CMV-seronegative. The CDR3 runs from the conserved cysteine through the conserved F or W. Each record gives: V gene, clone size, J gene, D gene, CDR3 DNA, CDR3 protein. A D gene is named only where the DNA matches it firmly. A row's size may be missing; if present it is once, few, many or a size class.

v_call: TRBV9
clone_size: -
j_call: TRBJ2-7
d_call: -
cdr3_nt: TGTGCCAGCAGCGTAGATCTGCTGACAGGATCCTACGAGCAGTACTTC
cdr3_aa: CASSVDLLTGSYEQYF

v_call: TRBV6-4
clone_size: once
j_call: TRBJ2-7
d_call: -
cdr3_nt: TGTGCCAGCAGTGACCGAACAGGGAGTGGAAGTTACGAGCAGTACTTC
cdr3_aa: CASSDRTGSGSYEQYF

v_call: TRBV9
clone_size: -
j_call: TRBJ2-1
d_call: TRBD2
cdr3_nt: TGTGCCAGCAGCGCGTCCGGGACTAGCGCCTACAATGAGCAGTTCTTC
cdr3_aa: CASSASGTSAYNEQFF

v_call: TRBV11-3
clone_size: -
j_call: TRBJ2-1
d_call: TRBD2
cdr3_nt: TGTGCCAGCAGCTTCGGACTAGTTGGCTCCTACAATGAGCAGTTCTTC
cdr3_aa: CASSFGLVGSYNEQFF

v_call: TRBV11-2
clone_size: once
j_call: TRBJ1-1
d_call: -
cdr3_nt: TGTGCCAGCAGCTTAGTATCCCGGGACACTGAAGCTTTCTTT
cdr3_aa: CASSLVSRDTEAFF

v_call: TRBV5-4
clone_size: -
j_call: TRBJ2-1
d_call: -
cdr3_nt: TGTGCCAGCAGCTCTGGTCGGGTCAACACCTACAATGAGCAGTTCTTC
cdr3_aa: CASSSGRVNTYNEQFF

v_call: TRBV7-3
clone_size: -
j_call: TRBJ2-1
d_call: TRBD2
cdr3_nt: TGTGCCAGCAGCTTGGCCGGACTAGCGGGGAACAATGAGCAGTTCTTC
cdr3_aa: CASSLAGLAGNNEQFF

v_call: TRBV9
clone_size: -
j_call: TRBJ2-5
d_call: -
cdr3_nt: TGTGCCAGCAGCGTAGACCAGCGTGGGGAGACCCAGTACTTC
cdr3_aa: CASSVDQRGETQYF

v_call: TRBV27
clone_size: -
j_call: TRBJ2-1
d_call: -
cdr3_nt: TGTGCCAGCAGTTTTCCGGGCAATGAGCAGTTCTTC
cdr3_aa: CASSFPGNEQFF

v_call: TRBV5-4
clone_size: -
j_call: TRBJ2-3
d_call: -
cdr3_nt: TGTGCCAGCAGCTTGATCGGAGGGGACACAGATACGCAGTATTTT
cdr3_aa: CASSLIGGDTDTQYF